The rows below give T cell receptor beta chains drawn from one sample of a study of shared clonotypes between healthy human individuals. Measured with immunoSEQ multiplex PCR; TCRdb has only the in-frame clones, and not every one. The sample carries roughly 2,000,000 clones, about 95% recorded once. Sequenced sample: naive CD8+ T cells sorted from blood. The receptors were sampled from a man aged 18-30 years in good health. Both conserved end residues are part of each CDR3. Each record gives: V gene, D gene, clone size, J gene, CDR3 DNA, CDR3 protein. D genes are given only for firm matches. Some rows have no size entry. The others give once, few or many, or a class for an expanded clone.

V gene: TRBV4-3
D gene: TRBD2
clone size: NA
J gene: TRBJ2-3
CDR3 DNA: TGCGCCAGCAGCAGCCGACTAGCGAGCACAGATACGCAGTATTTT
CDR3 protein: CASSSRLASTDTQYF

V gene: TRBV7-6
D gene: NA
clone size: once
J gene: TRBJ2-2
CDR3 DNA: TGTGCCAGCAGCTTAGCGGCCGAGGGGCCCGGGGAGCTGTTTTTT
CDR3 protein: CASSLAAEGPGELFF

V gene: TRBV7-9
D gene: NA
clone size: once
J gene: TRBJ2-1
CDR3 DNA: TGTGCCAGCAGCTTAGTGGGGGTGAATGAGCAGTTCTTC
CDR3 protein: CASSLVGVNEQFF

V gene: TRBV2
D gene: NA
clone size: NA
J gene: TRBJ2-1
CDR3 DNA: TGTGCCAGCAATCCTAGCGCATTCTACAATGAGCAGTTCTTC
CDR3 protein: CASNPSAFYNEQFF

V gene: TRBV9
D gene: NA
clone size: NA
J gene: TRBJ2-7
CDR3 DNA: TGTGCCAGCAGCGTAGAAGGGCAGGGTGGATACGAGCAGTACTTC
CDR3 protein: CASSVEGQGGYEQYF

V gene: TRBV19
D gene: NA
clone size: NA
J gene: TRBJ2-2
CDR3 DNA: TGTGCCAGTAGTATCTTTCGGTACGCGAACACCGGGGAGCTGTTTTTT
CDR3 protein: CASSIFRYANTGELFF

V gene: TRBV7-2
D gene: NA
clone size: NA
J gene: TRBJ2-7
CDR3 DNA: TGTGCCAGCAGCCAAACCGATGTAGCCTACGAGCAGTACTTC
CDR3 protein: CASSQTDVAYEQYF

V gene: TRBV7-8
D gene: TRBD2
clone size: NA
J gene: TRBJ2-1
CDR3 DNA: TGTGCCAGCAGCTTGGGACTAGCGGGCTTCTACAATGAGCAGTTCTTC
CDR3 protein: CASSLGLAGFYNEQFF

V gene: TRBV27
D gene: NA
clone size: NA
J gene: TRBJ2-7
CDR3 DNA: TGTGCCAGCAGTTTTCCCCCCCCCAACGAGCAGTACTTC
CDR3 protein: CASSFPPPNEQYF

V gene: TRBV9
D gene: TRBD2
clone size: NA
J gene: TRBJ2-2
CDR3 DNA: TGTGCCAGCAGCGTCGGACTAGCGGGGCTCACCGGGGAGCTGTTTTTT
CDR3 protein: CASSVGLAGLTGELFF

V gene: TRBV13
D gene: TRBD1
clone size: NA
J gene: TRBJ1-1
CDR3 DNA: TGTGCCAGCAACTCACCCGGGACAGATAGCGAAGCTTTCTTT
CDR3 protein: CASNSPGTDSEAFF

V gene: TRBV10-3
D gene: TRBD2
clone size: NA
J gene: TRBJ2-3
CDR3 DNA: TGTGCCATCAGTGAGTCGGTTATTAGCGGGTTTGGAGATACGCAGTATTTT
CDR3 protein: CAISESVISGFGDTQYF

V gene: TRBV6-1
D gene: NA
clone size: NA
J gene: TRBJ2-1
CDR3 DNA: TGTGCCAGCAGTGACTATCGGGGAGTGGGGAATGAGCAGTTCTTC
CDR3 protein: CASSDYRGVGNEQFF

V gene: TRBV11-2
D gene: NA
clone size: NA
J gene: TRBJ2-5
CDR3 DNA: TGTGCCAGCAGCTCCGACAGACGTATTTCCCAAGAGACCCAGTACTTC
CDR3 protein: CASSSDRRISQETQYF

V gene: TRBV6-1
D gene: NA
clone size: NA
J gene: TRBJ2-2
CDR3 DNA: TGTGCCAGCAGTGACGTCCCGGGACTTAGCTGGGAGCTGTTTTTT
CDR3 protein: CASSDVPGLSWELFF

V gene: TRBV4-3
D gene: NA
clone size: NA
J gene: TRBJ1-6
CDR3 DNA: TGCGCCAGCAGCCCGCGGGTGGAACCGGGAGCTTCACCCCTCCACTTT
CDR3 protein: CASSPRVEPGASPLHF

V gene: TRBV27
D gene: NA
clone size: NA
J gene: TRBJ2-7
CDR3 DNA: TGTGCCAGCAGTTTACTCCGGTTCTCCTACGAGCAGTACTTC
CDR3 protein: CASSLLRFSYEQYF

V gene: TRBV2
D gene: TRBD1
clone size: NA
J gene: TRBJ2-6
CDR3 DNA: TGTGCCAGCATGGGGACAGGGGTGGTTGGGGCCAACGTCCTGACTTTC
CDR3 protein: CASMGTGVVGANVLTF

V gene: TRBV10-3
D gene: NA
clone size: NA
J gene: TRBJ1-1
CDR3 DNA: TGTGCCATCAACCCGACAGAGAACACTGAAGCTTTCTTT
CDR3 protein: CAINPTENTEAFF

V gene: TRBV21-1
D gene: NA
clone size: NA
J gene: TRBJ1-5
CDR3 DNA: TGTGCCAGCAGCAAGGCAAACCGGGGTGGTCAGCCCCAGCATTTT
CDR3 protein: CASSKANRGGQPQHF

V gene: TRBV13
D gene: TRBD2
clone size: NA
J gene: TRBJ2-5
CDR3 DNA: TGTGCCAGCAGTTCCTGGACTAGCGAGGACGAGACCCAGTACTTC
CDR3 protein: CASSSWTSEDETQYF

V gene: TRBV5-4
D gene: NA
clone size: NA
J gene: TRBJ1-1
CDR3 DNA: TGTGCCAGCAGCTGCATAGAAGAAAGGTGCACTGAAGCTTTCTTT
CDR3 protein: CASSCIEERCTEAFF

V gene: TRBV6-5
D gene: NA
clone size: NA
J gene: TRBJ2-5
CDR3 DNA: TGTGCCAGCAGTCGCTACACCGTCCCCGGGGAGACCCAGTACTTC
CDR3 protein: CASSRYTVPGETQYF

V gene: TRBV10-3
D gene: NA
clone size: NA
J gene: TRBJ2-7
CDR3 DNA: TGTGCCATCTTGTCACCGTCCTACGAGCAGTACTTC
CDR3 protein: CAILSPSYEQYF

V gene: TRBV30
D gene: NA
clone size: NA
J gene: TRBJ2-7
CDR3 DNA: TGTGCCTGGAGACTGGAGGGCTCCTACGAGCAGTACTTC
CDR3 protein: CAWRLEGSYEQYF

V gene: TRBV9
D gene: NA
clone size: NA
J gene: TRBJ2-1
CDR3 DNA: TGTGCCAGCAGCGTAGAGTACAGCGGGCACTACAATGAGCAGTTCTTC
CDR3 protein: CASSVEYSGHYNEQFF

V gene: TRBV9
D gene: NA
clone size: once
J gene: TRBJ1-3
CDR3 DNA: TGTGCCAGCGGGGGGCAGGGGACCATATATTTT
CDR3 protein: CASGGQGTIYF

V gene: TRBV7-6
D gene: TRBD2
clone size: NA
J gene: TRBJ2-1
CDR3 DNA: TGTGCCAGCAGCTTAGCGCTCTTAGCGGGAGATCTCAATGAGCAGTTCTTC
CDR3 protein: CASSLALLAGDLNEQFF

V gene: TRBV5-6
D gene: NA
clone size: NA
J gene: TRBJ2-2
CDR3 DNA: TGTGCCAGCAGCTTAGGTCCGAACACCGGGGAGCTGTTTTTT
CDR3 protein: CASSLGPNTGELFF

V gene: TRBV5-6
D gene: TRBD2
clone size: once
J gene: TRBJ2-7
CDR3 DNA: TGTGCCAGCAGCTCGATGACTAGCCCCGACGAGCAGTACTTC
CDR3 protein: CASSSMTSPDEQYF

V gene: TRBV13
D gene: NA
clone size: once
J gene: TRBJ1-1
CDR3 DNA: TGTGCCAGCAGCTTGTTTATGGGGGGGAACACTGAAGCTTTCTTT
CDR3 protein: CASSLFMGGNTEAFF

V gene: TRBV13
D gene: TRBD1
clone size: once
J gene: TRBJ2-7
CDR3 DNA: TGTGCCAGCAGCGGGACAGGGAGATCCGAGCAGTACTTC
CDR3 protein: CASSGTGRSEQYF

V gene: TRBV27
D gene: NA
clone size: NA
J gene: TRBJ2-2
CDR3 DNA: TGTGCCAGCAGTTTATCACTCCGCGCCGGGGAGCTGTTTTTT
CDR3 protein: CASSLSLRAGELFF

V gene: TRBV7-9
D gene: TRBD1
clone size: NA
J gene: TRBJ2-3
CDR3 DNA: TGTGCCAGCAGCCGGGACAGCCTTGCCACAGATACGCAGTATTTT
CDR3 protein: CASSRDSLATDTQYF

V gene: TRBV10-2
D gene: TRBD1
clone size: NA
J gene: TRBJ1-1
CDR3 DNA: TGCGCCAGCAGTGGGGCAGGGGGCTTGAACACTGAAGCTTTCTTT
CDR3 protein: CASSGAGGLNTEAFF

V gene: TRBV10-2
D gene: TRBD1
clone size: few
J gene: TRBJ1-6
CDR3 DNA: TGCGCCAGCGGGACAGGGGAGTCACCCCTCCACTTT
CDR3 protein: CASGTGESPLHF

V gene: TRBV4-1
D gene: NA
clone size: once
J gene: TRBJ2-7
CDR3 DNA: TGCGCCAGCAGCCCGACGGATTTCACCTACGAGCAGTACTTC
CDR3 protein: CASSPTDFTYEQYF

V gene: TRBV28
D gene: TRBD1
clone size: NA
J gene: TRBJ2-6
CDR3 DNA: TGTGCCAGCAGACAGGGGCCTGGGGCCAACGTCCTGACTTTC
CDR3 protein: CASRQGPGANVLTF

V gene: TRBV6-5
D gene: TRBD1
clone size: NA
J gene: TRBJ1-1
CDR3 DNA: TGTGCCAGCCAGGGACAGGGGATGAACACTGAAGCTTTCTTT
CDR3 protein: CASQGQGMNTEAFF

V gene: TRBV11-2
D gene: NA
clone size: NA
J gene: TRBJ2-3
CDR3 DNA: TGTGCCAGCAGCAACACAAATGCAGATACGCAGTATTTT
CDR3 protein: CASSNTNADTQYF

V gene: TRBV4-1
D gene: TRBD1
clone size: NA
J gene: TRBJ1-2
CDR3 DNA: TGCGCCAGCAGCCTGGGACAGGGGGATGGCTACACCTTC
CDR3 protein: CASSLGQGDGYTF

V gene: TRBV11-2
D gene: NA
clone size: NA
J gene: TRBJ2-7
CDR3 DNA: TGTGCCAGCAGCGACCTCCTGGACAGATTCTACGAGCAGTACTTC
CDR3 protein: CASSDLLDRFYEQYF

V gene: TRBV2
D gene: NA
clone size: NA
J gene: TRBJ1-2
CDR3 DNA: TGTGCCAGCAGTGAAGGAGGGGGCTACACCTTC
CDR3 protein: CASSEGGGYTF

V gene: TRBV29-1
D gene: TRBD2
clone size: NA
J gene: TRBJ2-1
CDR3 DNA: TGCAGCGTTGCGGGACTAGATCGGCACAATGAGCAGTTCTTC
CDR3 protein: CSVAGLDRHNEQFF

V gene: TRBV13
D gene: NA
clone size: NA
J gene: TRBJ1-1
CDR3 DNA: TGTGCCAGCAGCTTAGGCCGGAAGGGTGAAGCTTTCTTT
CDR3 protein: CASSLGRKGEAFF

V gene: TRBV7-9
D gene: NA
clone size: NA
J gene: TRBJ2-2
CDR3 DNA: TGTGCCAGCAGCGAGAACGGGGAGCTGTTTTTT
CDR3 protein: CASSENGELFF

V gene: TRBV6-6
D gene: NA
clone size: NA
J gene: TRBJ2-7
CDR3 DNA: TGTGCCAGCACCTTAGGGGTATCCTACGAGCAGTACTTC
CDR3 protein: CASTLGVSYEQYF

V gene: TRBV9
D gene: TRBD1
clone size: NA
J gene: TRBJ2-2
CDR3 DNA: TGTGCCAGCAGCGCCGAAGGGGACAGGGCAGAGAGCACCGGGGAGCTGTTTTTT
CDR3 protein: CASSAEGDRAESTGELFF

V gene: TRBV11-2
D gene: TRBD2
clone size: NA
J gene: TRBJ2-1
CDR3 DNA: TGTGCCAGCAGCCTGGGACTAGTTAATGAGCAGTTCTTC
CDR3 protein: CASSLGLVNEQFF